This T cell receptor (beta chain) was captured in a study of blood T cell repertoires in COVID-19 (TCRdb year 2020). Notes on the research overall: Collaborator samples came from the United States, Italy and Spain and covered acute and convalescent phases of COVID-19. A freely available public database, intended as a resource for researchers studying the immune response to SARS-CoV-2, is where the repertoires were released. Where available, HLA class I and class II types were obtained from metadata supplied by the sample provider rather than from assay-based typing. The dataset comprised deeply sampled blood TCRbeta repertoires from subjects exposed to, actively infected with, or recovered from COVID-19. The material from the prospective study consisted of cDNA or gDNA derived from T cells, B-cell-depleted T cells, or PBMCs. Nearly every sample came with metadata listing a de-identified subject ID, COVID-19 status, age in years and sex. The samples were drawn from two sources: the first 160 participants of the ongoing ImmuneRACE study, and 950 to 1,500 subjects contributed by 6 global collaborators.

TCRbeta CDR3 regions were amplified from genomic DNA by means of the immunoSEQ Assay, a bias-controlled multiplex PCR. The original pipeline was this. Nucleated cell counts per sample were estimated from amplification of reference gene primers within the assay. Sequence reads were collapsed and filtered to measure the absolute abundance of every unique TCRbeta CDR3 rearrangement. Productive Simpson clonality was computed per sample as the square root of Simpson's diversity index over productive rearrangements. As stored in TCRdb, this immuneACCESS dataset retains in-frame rearrangements with V and J assigned. A fraction of the clones does not appear; measured against another copy, unresolved V genes explain less than half of the discrepancy, and the remainder lacks a known reason. V and J calls and clone size are as listed in that table; D and trimming were resolved from the DNA. This sample is represented by tens of thousands of clones; 80% to 90% of them were singletons. The ten largest make up 1.3% of the sample.

Study-wide findings and limitations: The quantity of clinical and demographic metadata differed by source and by participant and was supplied without curation.

Each collaborating institution followed its own protocols to collect whole blood in K2EDTA tubes. Collaborator samples were shipped for TCRbeta analysis as frozen whole blood, isolated PBMCs, or DNA extracted from either sample type. Concerning this clone itself: The antigen it recognizes is unknown. No base qualities exist here, and no much larger clone lies one base off it.

The sequenced sample was peripheral blood. The sequence was collected from a woman of 80 years or more with acute or convalescent COVID-19.

The bases read TGTGCCAGCAGTCCCGGACTAGCGGGCCCCGGGGAGCTGTTTTTT. Translated, this gives CASSPGLAGPGELFF. The rearrangement joined TRBV28 to TRBJ2-2, with 11 bases matching TRBD2. CDR1 and CDR2, looked up from the germline V gene, are MDHEN and SYDVKM. The CDR3 numbers 15 residues from cysteine through phenylalanine. The DNA shown is the 45-base CDR3, in frame from base 1. From V the trimming removes 5 bases and from J it removes 6 bases, while the gene matches leave 5 bases of the junction unaccounted for.